The present T cell receptor beta chain was sequenced within a study of cytomegalovirus exposure and HLA in healthy donors. Study context: Most donors, roughly 82% of approximately 400 genotyped, fell in the Caucasian-associated ancestry cluster.

General study results and limits: Per a later analysis, about 17,000 TCR beta sequences showed association with HLA alleles at 0.05 false discovery rate. CMV serostatus was the only recorded immune exposure for donors.

CDR3 length: 19 residues. Germline CDR1 and CDR2: MNHEY and SMNVEV (reference sequence). The V and J ends lost 1 base and 2 bases respectively, with 21 bases between them. PCR used 60 Vbeta primers and 13 Jbeta primers. Profiling relied on immunoSEQ multiplex PCR, and the TCRdb table lists in-frame clones only, not all of them. The sample has roughly 120,000 clones, around three quarters seen once. Concerning this clone itself: Its antigen is currently unknown.

The clonotype originates from a man aged 50-60 years in good health and CMV-seropositive. The specimen was PBMCs. V gene TRBV27 combines with J gene TRBJ1-3; possibly TRBD1 for D (6 bases). The CDR3 sequence is CASSLYGGGRTYPGNTIYF. The DNA of the CDR3 is TGTGCCAGCAGTTTATACGGTGGGGGCAGAACTTACCCTGGAAACACCATATATTTT.